Below, 28 T cell receptor beta chains from the same sample are listed, as sequenced in a study of blood T cell repertoires in COVID-19 (TCRdb year 2020). Preparation of the library involved the immunoSEQ multiplex PCR assay. Drawn from immuneACCESS, this table holds only the in-frame rearrangements with V and J called that TCRdb kept. Clones are partly lost; checked studies trace under half to an unresolved V gene and leave the rest unexplained. The sample table records roughly 240,000 clones; about nine tenths of these occur just once. The top ten clonotypes cover 2.6% of the sample. The specimen sequenced was PBMCs or T cells enriched from blood (not recorded which). These receptors were obtained from a woman aged 25 to 45 with acute COVID-19.

This clone was detected a few times. This chain links TRBV10-1 with TRBJ2-2, with unresolved D. The CDR3 length is 13 residues. In germline, CDR1 is WNHNN, CDR2 SYGVQD (reference sequence). With 3 bases removed from V and 8 bases from J, the gap between germline ends came to 10 bases. The CDR3 bases are TGCGCCAGCAGTGAACAGTTTGCGGGGGAGCTGTTTTTT. It codes for CASSEQFAGELFF.

V and J are TRBV6-5 and TRBJ1-2; 10 bases line up with TRBD1. Germline V gene sequence: CDR1 MNHEY, CDR2 SVGAGI. The V and J ends lost 2 bases and 4 bases, in that order; junction bases with no gene match: 4. CDR3 length: 15 amino acids. The CDR3, as DNA: TGTGCCAGCAGTTACGGACAGGGGGGAGGCTATGGCTACACCTTC. It yields the protein CASSYGQGGGYGYTF.

V gene TRBV11-3 combines with J gene TRBJ2-7, with 11 bases aligning to TRBD1. CDR3 size: 15 residues. Germline lookup yields CDR1 SGHNT and CDR2 YENEEA. Trimming took 3 bases from V and 5 from J; bases not matched to a gene: 6. The CDR3 protein is CASSLGDRGSDEQYF. DNA for the CDR3: TGTGCCAGCAGCTTGGGGGACAGGGGGTCCGACGAGCAGTACTTC.

V gene TRBV20-1 combines with J gene TRBJ1-1, with D hard to call. CDR1 is DFQATT, CDR2 SNEGSKA, per germline (reference sequence). V lost 6 bases and J lost 0, with 2 bases in between. There are 10 residues in the CDR3. CDR3 bases: TGCAGTGCCATGAACACTGAAGCTTTCTTT. It codes for CSAMNTEAFF.

This rearrangement joins TRBV29-1 to TRBJ2-7; D might be TRBD1 (7 bases). V was pared by 4 bases and J by 3 bases, with 13 bases between. The CDR3 sequence is 13 residues long. Germline loops: CDR1 SQVTM, CDR2 ANQGSEA. The CDR3 is CSVAAGGFYEQYF. The CDR3 DNA reads as TGCAGCGTTGCGGCAGGGGGGTTCTACGAGCAGTACTTC.

This sequence joins TRBV10-3 and TRBJ1-2; weak D call: TRBD1 (6 bases). The V end was cut by 4 bases, the J end by 6 bases, with 21 bases between. There are 16 residues in the CDR3. Germline CDR1 and CDR2: ENHRY and SYGVKD. CDR3 nucleotides: TGTGCCATCAGTGGACGTTACAAGACAGGTGCACATGGCTACACCTTC. Its translation is CAISGRYKTGAHGYTF.

This clone was seen only a few times. The chain links TRBV11-2 to TRBJ1-3, with 7 positions matching TRBD1. V dropped 4 bases and J dropped 2; count of bases not matched to a gene: 2. The CDR3 spans 14 residues. CDR1 and CDR2 (germline): SGHAT, FQNNGV. The CDR3 coding sequence is TGTGCCAGCAGCTCAACAGGGGCTGGAAACACCATATATTTT. Its protein product is CASSSTGAGNTIYF.

The genes are TRBV13 and TRBJ1-1; the D is unclear. The CDR3 loop spans 13 amino acids. The germline CDR1 and CDR2 sequences are PRHDT and FYEKMQ (reference sequence). The ends were cut back, 5 bases at V and 1 base at J, with 8 bases in the middle. CDR3: CASSPFKNTEAFF. The CDR3 coding sequence is TGTGCCAGCAGCCCCTTTAAGAACACTGAAGCTTTCTTT.

The sample holds a few counts of this clone. The chain combines TRBV11-2 with TRBJ1-1, with D perhaps TRBD1 (6 bases). Germline V gene lookup returns CDR1 SGHAT and CDR2 FQNNGV. This CDR3 comprises 13 residues. V was cut by 5 bases and J by 3 bases, with 10 bases left in between. As DNA, the CDR3 is TGTGCCAGCAGCGGACAGACCTACACTGAAGCTTTCTTT. Amino acid sequence: CASSGQTYTEAFF.

This clone was detected many times. J is TRBJ2-2 and V is TRBV6-5; no firm D call. CDR3 size: 14 residues. V was trimmed by 2 bases and J by 5 bases, leaving 9 bases between them. Germline V gene sequence: CDR1 MNHEY, CDR2 SVGAGI. The CDR3 region has the DNA TGTGCCAGCAGTTACCTTCTAGGTACCGGGGAGCTGTTTTTT. Translating gives CASSYLLGTGELFF.

This sequence joins TRBV5-5 and TRBJ2-3; D is uncertain. The CDR3 loop spans 13 amino acids. Germline V gene sequence: CDR1 SGHKS, CDR2 YYEKEE (reference sequence). Between the trimmed V and J ends, which lost 5 bases and 1 base, there was a span of 8 bases. CDR3 loop: CASSPSGTDTQYF. The CDR3, as DNA: TGTGCCAGCAGTCCGAGCGGCACAGATACGCAGTATTTT.

The chain couples TRBV14 to TRBJ2-5; 9 nucleotides match TRBD2. V lost 4 bases, J lost 3 bases, and 9 bases stayed unmatched. Germline V lookup: CDR1 SGHDN, CDR2 FVKESK. The CDR3 is 16 amino acids. The CDR3 protein is CASSRNILAGEETQYF. CDR3 nucleotides: TGTGCCAGCAGCCGAAATATATTAGCGGGAGAAGAGACCCAGTACTTC.

The chain has TRBV11-2 and TRBJ1-1; no definite D call. There are 15 residues in the CDR3. Germline CDR1 is SGHAT and CDR2 is FQNNGV. V dropped 1 base and J dropped 4 bases, with 13 bases sitting between them. Here the CDR3 reads CASSLGTVSGTEAFF. The CDR3 DNA reads as TGTGCCAGCAGCTTAGGCACTGTGTCGGGCACTGAAGCTTTCTTT.

V gene TRBV18 combines with J gene TRBJ1-2; maybe TRBD1 (6 bases). Trimming took off 0 bases at V and 2 bases at J, with 13 bases between the two ends. CDR1 is KGHSH, CDR2 LQKENI, per germline. The CDR3 runs 16 residues. The CDR3 is CASSPPQGITNYGYTF. The CDR3 DNA reads TGTGCCAGCTCACCACCACAGGGAATTACGAACTATGGCTACACCTTC.

V and J are TRBV11-1 and TRBJ1-3, with D perhaps matching TRBD1 (6 bases). This CDR3 is built from 16 residues. The germline V gene encodes CDR1 SGHAT and CDR2 FQDESV (reference sequence). Trimming stripped 1 base from V and 0 bases from J, with 10 bases between. This CDR3 is CASSLGPQGSGNTIYF. For the CDR3, the DNA is TGTGCCAGCAGCTTAGGGCCACAGGGCTCTGGAAACACCATATATTTT.

This clone was recorded a few times. The V call is TRBV5-6, the J call TRBJ1-1; D unclear. V dropped 4 bases and J dropped 9 bases, with 22 bases sitting between them. Germline V gene lookup returns CDR1 SGHDT and CDR2 YYEEEE. This CDR3 has 15 residues. The CDR3 DNA reads TGTGCCAGCAGCCCACCTCTGGGGAGTGGATTTAAAGCTTTCTTT. It codes for CASSPPLGSGFKAFF.

In this sample, this clone turned up a few times. The germline gene is not matched at one end of the junction; a read error may be the cause. The rearrangement links TRBV7-7 to TRBJ1-1, with D unclear. The CDR3 contains 16 residues. Germline assignment: CDR1 SSHAT and CDR2 FNYEAQ (reference sequence). The CDR3 loop is CASSPTKGRADTEAFF. In DNA form, the CDR3 reads TGTGCTAGCAGCCCTACAAAGGGTCGAGCGGACACTGAAGCTTTCTTT.

The rearrangement links TRBV7-8 to TRBJ1-6; D is unresolved. Germline V gene lookup returns CDR1 SGHVS and CDR2 FQNEAQ. The CDR3 covers 20 residues. Trimming took 1 base from V and 3 from J, leaving 22 bases between them. CDR3 protein: CASSLGSPSIQLIYNSPLHF. The CDR3 DNA is TGTGCCAGCAGCTTAGGATCCCCGTCCATCCAGTTGATCTATAATTCACCCCTCCACTTT.

This clone was picked up a small number of times. This chain joins TRBV25-1 and TRBJ1-1; 11 bases match TRBD1. Germline CDR1 reads MGHDK; CDR2 reads SYGVNS. CDR3 length: 12 amino acids. With V trimmed by 8 bases and J by 4 bases, 0 bases remained unmatched. The CDR3 DNA reads TGTGCCAGCGGGACAGGGGGCACTGAAGCTTTCTTT. This codes for CASGTGGTEAFF.

This clone was picked up one time. V is TRBV19 and J is TRBJ1-4; 7 bases are shared with TRBD1. The CDR3 contains 15 residues. Germline V gene lookup returns CDR1 LNHDA and CDR2 SQIVND (reference sequence). Losses at the gene ends were 6 bases for V and 0 bases for J; bases not matched to a gene: 4. This CDR3 is CASRRQGPTNEKLFF. CDR3 nucleotides: TGTGCCAGTAGGAGACAGGGTCCAACTAATGAAAAACTGTTTTTT.

The V and J genes are TRBV28 and TRBJ1-6; 8 bases line up with TRBD1. CDR1 is MDHEN, CDR2 SYDVKM, per germline. The CDR3 runs 18 residues. V trimming: 5 bases; J trimming: 5 bases; junction bases outside the gene matches: 14. The CDR3 region has the DNA TGTGCCAGCAGTCCCCCGACCGGGACAGGCATCGATAATTCACCCCTCCACTTT. Encoded protein: CASSPPTGTGIDNSPLHF.

The chain links TRBV5-4 to TRBJ2-7; weak D call: TRBD2 (5 bases). This CDR3 has 13 amino acids. CDR1 is SGHNT and CDR2 is YYREEE in the germline V gene (reference sequence). V lost 3 bases and J lost 3, with 10 bases in between. Here the CDR3 reads CASSSDGNYEQYF. For the CDR3, the DNA is TGTGCCAGCAGCTCCGACGGGAACTACGAGCAGTACTTC.

The chain joins TRBV6-5 to TRBJ1-5; TRBD1 might be the D (6 bases). The CDR3 has 13 residues. V was trimmed by 5 bases and J by 4 bases, leaving 9 bases between them. CDR1 and CDR2 from the germline V gene are MNHEY and SVGAGI. The CDR3 coding sequence is TGTGCCAGCAGTAACAGGGAAAATCAGCCCCAGCATTTT. It is translated as CASSNRENQPQHF.

The genes are TRBV12-5 and TRBJ2-5, with 7 bases fitting TRBD2. Germline CDR1 is LGHNT and CDR2 is FRNRAP. V shed 0 bases and J 1 base; nucleotides not matched to a gene: 8. The CDR3 covers 17 residues. The CDR3 sequence: CASGLVGLAVSQETQYF. CDR3 nucleotide sequence: TGTGCTAGTGGTTTGGTGGGTCTAGCGGTTTCCCAAGAGACCCAGTACTTC.

CDR3 loop: CASSLAEVEKEGYTF. The DNA for the CDR3 is TGTGCCAGCAGCTTAGCGGAGGTAGAAAAGGAAGGCTACACCTTC. The chain links TRBV7-9 to TRBJ1-2; D not certain. Deletions cut 0 bases from V and 8 bases from J, with 16 bases between. CDR1 is SEHNR, CDR2 FQNEAQ, per germline (reference sequence). The CDR3 length is 15 residues.

The V gene is TRBV5-1, the J gene TRBJ2-1; 9 bases agree with TRBD1. The length of the CDR3 is 17 residues. CDR1 is SGHRS and CDR2 is YFSETQ in the germline V gene. The V and J ends lost 1 base and 3 bases, in that order; junction bases with no gene match: 8. CDR3 DNA sequence: TGCGCCAGCAGCTTGTTCTCCGAGACAGGGGGCTACAATGAGCAGTTCTTC. This sequence encodes CASSLFSETGGYNEQFF.

The chain employs TRBV4-2 and TRBJ1-1, with D tentatively TRBD1 (5 bases). Trimming left V 4 bases short and J 11 bases short, with 14 bases between. In germline, CDR1 is LGHNA, CDR2 YNFKEQ. The CDR3 extends over 12 amino acids. The CDR3 protein is CASSPTRDFAFF. Written as DNA, the CDR3 is TGTGCCAGCAGCCCCACCAGGGATTTTGCTTTCTTT.

The chain couples TRBV27 to TRBJ2-4; no definite D call. Germline V gene lookup returns CDR1 MNHEY and CDR2 SMNVEV (reference sequence). This CDR3 is 14 amino acids long. Trimming took off 3 bases at V and 3 bases at J, with 9 bases between the two ends. CDR3 nucleotide sequence: TGTGCCAGCAGTTTCGGAGCGCACAAAAACATTCAGTACTTC. It encodes CASSFGAHKNIQYF.